One and the same sample provided the 8 T cell receptor beta chains below, sequenced in a study of T cell changes during pregnancy in multiple sclerosis. Data came from immunoSEQ multiplex PCR; TCRdb stores just in-frame clones and leaves some out. Of about 53,000 clones detected, 92% appear once; the ten largest clones hold about 0.5%. Specimen: CD4+ T cells from peripheral blood mononuclear cells, collected in the third trimester of pregnancy. The receptors stem from a female donor with multiple sclerosis, enrolled in a pregnancy study.

This rearrangement joins TRBV7-9 to TRBJ2-7; perhaps TRBD1 as D (5 bases). The germline V and J ends were trimmed by 4 bases and 0 bases, with 13 bases remaining between them. This CDR3 region has 15 residues. Germline loops: CDR1 SEHNR, CDR2 FQNEAQ (reference sequence). The CDR3, as DNA: TGTGCCAGCAGCTCTCAGGGCATCCACTCCTACGAGCAGTACTTC. Translating it yields CASSSQGIHSYEQYF.

This chain links TRBV19 with TRBJ2-3, with 10 positions matching TRBD2. CDR1 LNHDA and CDR2 SQIVND come from the germline V gene (reference sequence). The CDR3 length is 15 residues. V shed 5 bases and J 1 base; nucleotides not matched to a gene: 3. This chain's CDR3 is CASSPGLAGTDTQYF. The CDR3 DNA follows: TGTGCCAGTAGTCCCGGACTAGCGGGCACAGATACGCAGTATTTT.

As DNA, the CDR3 is TGTGCCAGGCCCGCGGGGGGGAACACTGAAGCTTTCTTT. Translation gives CARPAGGNTEAFF. The gene calls are TRBV19 and TRBJ1-1; a weak D match, TRBD1 (5 bases). V was trimmed by 9 bases and J by 1 base, leaving 12 bases between them. The length of the CDR3 is 13 residues. Per the germline V gene, CDR1 is LNHDA and CDR2 is SQIVND (reference sequence).

The chain employs TRBV4-1 and TRBJ1-4; the match to TRBD1 covers 8 bases. Trimming took 4 bases from V and 7 from J; bases not matched to a gene: 2. This CDR3 contains 13 residues. CDR1 is MGHRA and CDR2 is YSYEKL in the germline V gene. The CDR3 coding sequence is TGCGCCAGCAGCCTAACAGGGGGTGAAAAACTGTTTTTT. Protein: CASSLTGGEKLFF.

Remarks on this clone: This specimen includes other DNA sequences encoding the same CDR3. The chain couples TRBV5-1 to TRBJ2-7; D gene ambiguous. V gave up 0 bases and J gave up 3 bases, with 7 bases separating them. CDR1 is SGHRS, CDR2 YFSETQ, per germline. The CDR3 runs 13 residues. Written as DNA, the CDR3 is TGCGCCAGCAGCTTGGGGAGTGGCTACGAGCAGTACTTC. Encoded protein: CASSLGSGYEQYF.

The rearrangement uses TRBV4-2 and TRBJ2-3; TRBD2 matches 16 bases. Germline V gene lookup returns CDR1 LGHNA and CDR2 YNFKEQ. After removal of 1 base from V and 0 bases from J, the junction contained 7 bases not matched to a gene. The CDR3 totals 20 residues. The CDR3 nucleotides read TGTGCCAGCAGCCAAGTCCCGGGACTAGCGGGGGGGGGCAGCACAGATACGCAGTATTTT. This gives the protein CASSQVPGLAGGGSTDTQYF.

The V call is TRBV6-5, the J call TRBJ2-7, with D unresolved. Germline V gene lookup returns CDR1 MNHEY and CDR2 SVGAGI. The CDR3 spans 13 residues. V lost 0 bases, J lost 6 bases, and 9 bases lay in between. The CDR3 is CASSYSVQSEQYF. CDR3 sequence (DNA): TGTGCCAGCAGTTACTCAGTACAATCCGAGCAGTACTTC.

This chain links TRBV5-4 with TRBJ2-6, with TRBD2 matching 12 bases. Germline lookup yields CDR1 SGHNT and CDR2 YYREEE (reference sequence). The trim removed 0 bases at V and 0 bases at J, leaving 7 bases unmatched. There are 20 residues in the CDR3. CDR3 loop: CASSLDSSSGGASGANVLTF. Written as DNA, the CDR3 is TGTGCCAGCAGCTTGGACAGCTCTAGCGGGGGGGCCTCTGGGGCCAACGTCCTGACTTTC.